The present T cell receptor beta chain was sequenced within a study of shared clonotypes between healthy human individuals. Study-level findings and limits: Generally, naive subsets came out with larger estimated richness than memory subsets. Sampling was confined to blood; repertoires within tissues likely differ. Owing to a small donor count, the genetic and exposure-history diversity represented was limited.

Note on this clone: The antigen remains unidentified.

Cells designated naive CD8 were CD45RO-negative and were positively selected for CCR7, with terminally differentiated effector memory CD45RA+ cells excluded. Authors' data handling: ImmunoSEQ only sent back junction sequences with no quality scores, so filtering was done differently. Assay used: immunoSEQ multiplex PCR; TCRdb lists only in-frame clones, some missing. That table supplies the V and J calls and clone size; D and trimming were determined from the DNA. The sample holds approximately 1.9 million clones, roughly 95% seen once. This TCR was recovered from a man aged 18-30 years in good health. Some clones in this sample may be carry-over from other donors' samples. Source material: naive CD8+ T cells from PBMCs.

As DNA, the CDR3 is TGTGCCAGCAGGGGAGGGACAGGGTCCTACAATGAGCAGTTCTTC. It translates to CASRGGTGSYNEQFF. This sequence joins TRBV2 and TRBJ2-1, with 9 positions matching TRBD1. This CDR3 has 15 amino acids. Germline values: CDR1 SNHLY, CDR2 FYNNEI. J lost 1 base, V lost 6 bases, and 4 bases had no gene match.